These T cell receptor beta chains were read from a single sample in a study of vaccination and CD4 T cells after COVID-19. TCRdb ran MiXCR on the PCR reads and lists one entry per CDR3 protein. Seen here are some 10,000 distinct CDR3 sequences, roughly 32% observed once, and the top ten hold around 14%. Their antigens remain unidentified. Sequencing was done on a sample of CD4+ T cells from blood, cultured in vitro. Every receptor here comes from a human donor in good health. The CDR3 runs from the conserved cysteine through the conserved F or W. D genes are given only for firm matches. Clone size, where shown, is once, few, many, or a class for clones that have expanded.

CDR3aa	CDR3nt	v_gene	d_gene	abundance	j_gene
CASREGVHPGYEQYF	TGTGCCAGCAGGGAGGGGGTCCACCCAGGGTACGAGCAGTACTTC	TRBV6-1	-	-	TRBJ2-7
CSASPGQAGANVLTF	TGCAGTGCTAGCCCCGGACAGGCTGGGGCCAACGTCCTGACTTTC	TRBV20-1	TRBD1	-	TRBJ2-6
CAISESVGTSYNEQFF	TGTGCCATCAGTGAGTCTGTAGGGACGAGCTACAATGAGCAGTTCTTC	TRBV10-3	-	few	TRBJ2-1
CASSPWHLEETQYF	TGTGCCAGTAGTCCCTGGCACCTGGAAGAGACCCAGTACTTC	TRBV19	-	-	TRBJ2-5
CSAARGLIGNQPQHF	TGCAGTGCTGCAAGAGGATTGATTGGCAATCAGCCCCAGCATTTT	TRBV20-1	-	medium-sized	TRBJ1-5
CASSHAGGIPVGGYTF	TGCGCCAGCAGCCATGCCGGTGGGATTCCCGTAGGAGGCTACACCTTC	TRBV4-1	-	-	TRBJ1-2
CASSYSEVSSEQYF	TGTGCCAGCAGTTACTCGGAGGTCTCCTCCGAGCAGTACTTC	TRBV6-2/TRBV6-3	-	medium-sized	TRBJ2-7
CSARDPRGRHLSEQFF	TGCAGTGCTAGAGACCCCCGCGGGAGACACCTCAGTGAGCAGTTCTTC	TRBV20-1	TRBD2	few	TRBJ2-1
CASSSPGGGQTYNEQFF	TGTGCCAGCAGCTCCCCGGGAGGAGGTCAAACTTACAATGAGCAGTTCTTC	TRBV7-9	TRBD2	-	TRBJ2-1
CTSSGGSSDTQYF	TGTACCAGCAGTGGGGGCAGTTCCGATACGCAGTATTTT	TRBV28	-	-	TRBJ2-3
CASSQDLEETQYF	TGCGCCAGCAGCCAAGATCTGGAAGAGACCCAGTACTTC	TRBV4-3	-	few	TRBJ2-5
CSASRGAPYEQYF	TGCAGTGCTAGTCGAGGGGCCCCCTACGAGCAGTACTTC	TRBV20-1	-	-	TRBJ2-7
CASSSRTGRPYYYEQYF	TGTGCCAGCAGTTCCCGGACAGGGCGCCCTTACTACTACGAGCAGTACTTC	TRBV6-2/TRBV6-3	TRBD1	-	TRBJ2-7
CASSGPRGGANSYEQYF	TGTGCCAGCAGTGGCCCACGGGGAGGTGCAAACTCCTACGAGCAGTACTTC	TRBV27	-	few	TRBJ2-7
CAWSRTKSYGYTF	TGTGCCTGGAGTCGGACAAAATCCTATGGCTACACCTTC	TRBV30	-	-	TRBJ1-2
CATSMRGATNEKLFF	TGTGCCACCAGCATGAGGGGGGCAACTAATGAAAAACTGTTTTTT	TRBV15	-	-	TRBJ1-4
CASSYGDSGANVLTF	TGTGCCAGCAGTTACGGGGACTCTGGGGCCAACGTCCTGACTTTC	TRBV28	-	few	TRBJ2-6
CASSTRTDYNEQFF	TGTGCCAGTAGTACTCGGACAGACTACAATGAGCAGTTCTTC	TRBV19	-	-	TRBJ2-1
CASSLEGNTEAFF	TGTGCCAGCAGCTTAGAGGGGAACACTGAAGCTTTCTTT	TRBV11-3	-	few	TRBJ1-1
CSARIGTGAFF	TGCAGTGCTAGGATTGGGACGGGGGCTTTCTTT	TRBV20-1	-	-	TRBJ1-1
CSAREQGGGNTIYF	TGCAGTGCTAGAGAACAGGGAGGTGGAAACACCATATATTTT	TRBV20-1	-	-	TRBJ1-3
CASRYPGPHREAFF	TGTGCCAGCAGATACCCGGGACCGCACAGGGAAGCTTTCTTT	TRBV6-2/TRBV6-3	-	few	TRBJ1-1
CSARSVLIHEQYF	TGCAGTGCTAGGTCAGTCCTAATCCACGAGCAGTACTTC	TRBV20-1	-	-	TRBJ2-7
CSVATFSSNQPQHF	TGCAGTGTCGCGACATTCTCTAGCAATCAGCCCCAGCATTTT	TRBV20-1	-	medium-sized	TRBJ1-5
CASSGGSLGNTEAFF	TGTGCCAGCAGCGGCGGGAGTTTGGGGAACACTGAAGCTTTCTTT	TRBV9	-	-	TRBJ1-1
CASSSGTIYNEQFF	TGTGCCAGCAGCTCCGGGACTATCTACAATGAGCAGTTCTTC	TRBV6-1	TRBD2	-	TRBJ2-1
CASIPWDRANYGYTF	TGTGCCAGCATCCCTTGGGACCGCGCTAACTATGGCTACACCTTC	TRBV5-5	-	-	TRBJ1-2
CATSDLGQDTQYF	TGTGCCACCAGTGATTTGGGGCAAGATACGCAGTATTTT	TRBV24-1	-	-	TRBJ2-3
CASSSQAGGGYTF	TGTGCCAGCAGTTCACAGGCCGGCGGGGGCTACACCTTC	TRBV28	-	-	TRBJ1-2
CATRWGYSNIQYF	TGTGCCACCCGATGGGGGTATTCCAACATTCAGTACTTC	TRBV6-2/TRBV6-3	-	few	TRBJ2-4
CASSRDGGSPQETQYF	TGTGCCAGCAGCCGGGACGGCGGGAGCCCCCAAGAGACCCAGTACTTC	TRBV5-4	TRBD2	few	TRBJ2-5
CASSQDLRQGPHEQYF	TGCGCCAGCAGCCAAGATCTTAGGCAGGGCCCCCACGAGCAGTACTTC	TRBV4-3	-	-	TRBJ2-7
CSVSSLATEAFF	TGCAGCGTATCCAGCTTGGCCACTGAAGCTTTCTTT	TRBV29-1	-	few	TRBJ1-1
CASSFHRDTGELFF	TGTGCCAGCAGCTTCCACAGGGACACCGGGGAGCTGTTTTTT	TRBV7-9	-	-	TRBJ2-2
CASSQMLETQYF	TGTGCCAGCAGCCAGATGCTCGAGACCCAGTACTTC	TRBV11-1	-	-	TRBJ2-5
CASSLNTIEDYGYTF	TGTGCCAGCAGTCTGAACACCATTGAGGACTATGGCTACACCTTC	TRBV28	-	-	TRBJ1-2
CASSLRVAGGRENEAFF	TGTGCCAGCAGTTTAAGGGTTGCAGGGGGGCGGGAGAATGAAGCTTTCTTT	TRBV27	TRBD1	-	TRBJ1-1
CSAHSSGRGTQYF	TGCAGTGCTCACAGCTCGGGCCGTGGTACGCAGTATTTT	TRBV20-1	-	-	TRBJ2-3